This TCR beta chain was captured in a study of breast tumors, draining lymph nodes, adjacent tissues. TCRdb re-derived calls from the multiplex PCR reads in MiXCR, one entry per CDR3 protein. Of fewer than 15,000 distinct CDR3 sequences listed, roughly 62% were seen once; the top ten hold roughly 49%. The CDR3 runs to 21 residues. In germline, CDR1 is SQVTM, CDR2 ANQGSEA. With V trimmed by 4 bases and J by 7 bases, 27 bases remained unmatched. This TCR was sampled from a female donor with breast cancer. Some clones in this sample may be carry-over from other donors' samples. Material for sequencing was tumor-adjacent breast tissue. The chain recombines TRBV29-1 with TRBJ2-3; 12 nucleotides match TRBD2. The CDR3 sequence is CSVGRSWDSLLLAGGRYTQYF. As DNA, the CDR3 is TGCAGCGTTGGAAGGTCATGGGACAGTCTCCTACTAGCGGGAGGTCGGTATACGCAGTATTTT.